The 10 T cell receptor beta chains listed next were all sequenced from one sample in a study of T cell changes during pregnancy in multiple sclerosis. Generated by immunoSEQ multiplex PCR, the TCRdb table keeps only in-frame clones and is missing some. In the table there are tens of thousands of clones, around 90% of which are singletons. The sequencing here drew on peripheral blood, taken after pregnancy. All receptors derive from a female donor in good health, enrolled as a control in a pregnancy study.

CDR3 in DNA: TGTGCCAGCACCCTCGCACAGGTTTACGAGCAGTACTTC. Translated, it gives CASTLAQVYEQYF. The chain is built from TRBV28 and TRBJ2-7; the D gene is possibly TRBD1 (5 bases). This CDR3 is 13 amino acids long. Trimming shortened V by 7 bases and J by 4 bases, and 14 bases separated the two germline ends. Germline CDR1 MDHEN, CDR2 SYDVKM. Drawing the rest from reference TRBV28 and TRBJ2-7, the complete variable domain is DVKVTQSSRYLVKRTGEKVFLECVQDMDHENMFWYRQDPGLGLRLIYFSYDVKMKEKGDIPEGYSVSREKKERFSLILESASTNQTSMYLCASTLAQVYEQYFGPGTRLTVT.

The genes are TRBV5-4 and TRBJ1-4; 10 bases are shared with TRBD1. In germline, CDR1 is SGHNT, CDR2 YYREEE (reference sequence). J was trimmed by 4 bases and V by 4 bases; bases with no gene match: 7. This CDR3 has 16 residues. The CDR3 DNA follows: TGTGCCAGCAGCCGACAGGGGGCGCGGAATAATGAAAAACTGTTTTTT. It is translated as CASSRQGARNNEKLFF.

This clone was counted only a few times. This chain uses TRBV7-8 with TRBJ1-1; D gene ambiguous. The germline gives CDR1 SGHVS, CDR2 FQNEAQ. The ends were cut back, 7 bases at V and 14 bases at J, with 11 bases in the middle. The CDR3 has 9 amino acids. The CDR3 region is CASNPSEFF. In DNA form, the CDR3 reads TGTGCCAGCAATCCCTCGGAGTTCTTT.

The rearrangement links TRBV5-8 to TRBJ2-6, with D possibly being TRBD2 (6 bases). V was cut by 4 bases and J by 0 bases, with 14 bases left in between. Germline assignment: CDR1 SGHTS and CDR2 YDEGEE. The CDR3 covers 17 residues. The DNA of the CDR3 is TGTGCCAGCAGCCTGCGGGGACGTCACTCTGGGGCCAACGTCCTGACTTTC. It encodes CASSLRGRHSGANVLTF.

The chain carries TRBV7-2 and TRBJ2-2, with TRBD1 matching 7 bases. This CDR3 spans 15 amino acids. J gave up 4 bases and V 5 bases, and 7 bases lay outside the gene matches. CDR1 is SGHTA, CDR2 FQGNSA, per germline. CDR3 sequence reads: CASSPNRGATGELFF. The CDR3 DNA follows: TGTGCCAGCAGCCCAAACAGGGGAGCCACCGGGGAGCTGTTTTTT.

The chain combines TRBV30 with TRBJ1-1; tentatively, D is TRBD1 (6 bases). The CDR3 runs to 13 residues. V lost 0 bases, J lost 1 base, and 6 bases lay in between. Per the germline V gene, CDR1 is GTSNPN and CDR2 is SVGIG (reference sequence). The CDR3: CAWSVQGNTEAFF. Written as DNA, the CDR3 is TGTGCCTGGAGTGTACAGGGGAACACTGAAGCTTTCTTT.

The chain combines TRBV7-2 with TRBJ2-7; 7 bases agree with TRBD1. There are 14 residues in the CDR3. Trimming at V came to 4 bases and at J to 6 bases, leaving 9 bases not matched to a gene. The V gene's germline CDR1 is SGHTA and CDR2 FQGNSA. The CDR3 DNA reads TGTGCCAGCAGCTCCAATAACAGGGGATCCGAGCAGTACTTC. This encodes CASSSNNRGSEQYF.

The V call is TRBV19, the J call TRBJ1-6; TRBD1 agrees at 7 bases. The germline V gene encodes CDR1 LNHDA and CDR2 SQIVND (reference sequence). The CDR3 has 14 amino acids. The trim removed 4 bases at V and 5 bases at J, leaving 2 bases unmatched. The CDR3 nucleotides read TGTGCCAGTAGTACCGGGACAGATAATTCACCCCTCCACTTT. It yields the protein CASSTGTDNSPLHF.

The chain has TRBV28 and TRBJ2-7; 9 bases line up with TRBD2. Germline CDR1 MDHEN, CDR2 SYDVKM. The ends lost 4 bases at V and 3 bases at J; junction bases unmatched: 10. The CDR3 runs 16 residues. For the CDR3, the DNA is TGTGCCAGCAGTTCCCGAATTGCGGGGGGGGTCTACGAGCAGTACTTC. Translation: CASSSRIAGGVYEQYF.

The CDR3 loop is CAISEGHNTGELFF. CDR3 nucleotide sequence: TGTGCCATCAGTGAGGGACACAACACCGGGGAGCTGTTTTTT. V and J are TRBV10-3 and TRBJ2-2, with a tentative D call TRBD1 (5 bases). Per the germline V gene, CDR1 is ENHRY and CDR2 is SYGVKD. This CDR3 region has 14 residues. V lost 2 bases and J 2 bases, leaving 6 bases between the germline ends.